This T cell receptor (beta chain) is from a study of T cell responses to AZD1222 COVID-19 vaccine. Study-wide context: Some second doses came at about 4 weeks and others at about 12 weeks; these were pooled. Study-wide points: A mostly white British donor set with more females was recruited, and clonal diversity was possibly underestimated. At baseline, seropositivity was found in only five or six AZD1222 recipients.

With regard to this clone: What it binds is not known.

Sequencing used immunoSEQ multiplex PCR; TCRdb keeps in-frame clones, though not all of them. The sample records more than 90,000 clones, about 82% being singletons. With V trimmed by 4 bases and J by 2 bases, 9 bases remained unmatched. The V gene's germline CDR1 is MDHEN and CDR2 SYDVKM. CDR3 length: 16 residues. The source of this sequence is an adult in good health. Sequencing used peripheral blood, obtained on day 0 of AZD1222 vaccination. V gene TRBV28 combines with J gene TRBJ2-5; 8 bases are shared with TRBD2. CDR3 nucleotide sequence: TGTGCCAGCAGTTCGCCGGGGGGGGCCGATCAAGAGACCCAGTACTTC. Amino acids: CASSSPGGADQETQYF. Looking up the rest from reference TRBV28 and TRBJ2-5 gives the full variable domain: DVKVTQSSRYLVKRTGEKVFLECVQDMDHENMFWYRQDPGLGLRLIYFSYDVKMKEKGDIPEGYSVSREKKERFSLILESASTNQTSMYLCASSSPGGADQETQYFGPGTRLLVL.